This T cell receptor (beta chain) was documented in a study of identical twins. Template switching, a step in the protocol, added a universal primer site, and cDNA carried unique molecular identifiers. From the 5' RACE reads, TCRdb called clonotypes with MiXCR, one entry per CDR3 protein. The table has about 470,000 distinct CDR3 sequences, about 24% seen once. A word on this clonotype: Its specificity is not known.

Trimming took off 5 bases at V and 14 bases at J, with 17 bases between the two ends. Germline CDR1 and CDR2: SGHTA and FQGNSA. CDR3 length equals 12 residues. Study-wide findings and caveats: Findings came from cross-sectional statistics, without long-term follow-up of donors.

The same data also went into a second study, on T cells expressing NK-cell markers.

This sequence was found in a young woman in good health. The sequenced material came from CD4+ T cells sorted from blood. The chain combines TRBV7-2 with TRBJ2-3, with D possibly matching TRBD2 (6 bases). Here the CDR3 DNA reads TGTGCCAGCAGCCGGGACTCTACGGCCCGGTATTTT. Protein: CASSRDSTARYF.